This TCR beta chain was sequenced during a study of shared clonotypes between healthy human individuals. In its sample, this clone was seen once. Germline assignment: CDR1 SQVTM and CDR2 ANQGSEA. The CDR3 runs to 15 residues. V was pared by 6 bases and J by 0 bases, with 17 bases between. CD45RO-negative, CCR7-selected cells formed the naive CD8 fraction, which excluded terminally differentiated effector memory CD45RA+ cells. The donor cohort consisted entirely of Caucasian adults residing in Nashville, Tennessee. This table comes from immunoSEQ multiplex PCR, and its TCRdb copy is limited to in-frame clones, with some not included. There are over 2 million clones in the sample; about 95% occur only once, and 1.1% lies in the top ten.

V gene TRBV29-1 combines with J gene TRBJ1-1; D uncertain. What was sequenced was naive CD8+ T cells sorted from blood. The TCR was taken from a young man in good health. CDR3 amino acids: CSVQRGQAMNTEAFF. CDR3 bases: TGCAGCGTCCAACGAGGCCAGGCCATGAACACTGAAGCTTTCTTT.